A selection of T cell receptor beta chains follows, all from one sample in a study of patients and donors after allogeneic stem cell transplantation. TCRdb independently ran MiXCR on the RT-PCR reads; one entry per CDR3 protein. The table shows 400,000 to 500,000 distinct CDR3 sequences, with roughly 16% occurring only once. Sequencing used blood, either unsorted or a sorted T cell fraction (not recorded which). The receptors come from a human donor who was either an allogeneic HSCT recipient or a stem cell or donor lymphocyte infusion donor (not recorded which). It is not recorded whose cells these are; they may come from a transplant donor. CDR3s include the opening cysteine and the closing phenylalanine or tryptophan. The order of the fields is J gene, D gene, CDR3 length, V gene, clone size, CDR3 protein, CDR3 DNA. D genes are given only for firm matches. Expanded clones get a size class; other rows say once, few or many, or leave the size out.

TRBJ2-7,TRBD2,16,TRBV5-1,-,CASRLPSSGDSYEQYF,TGCGCCAGCAGGCTCCCGTCTAGCGGAGACTCCTACGAGCAGTACTTC
TRBJ1-1,-,13,TRBV13,-,CATNLGSHTEAFF,TGTGCCACCAACCTGGGGAGCCACACTGAAGCTTTCTTT
TRBJ1-2,-,14,TRBV4-1,-,CASSLKSGSGGYTF,TGCGCCAGCAGCCTCAAAAGTGGGAGTGGAGGCTACACCTTC
TRBJ1-2,-,14,TRBV12-3/TRBV12-4,few,CASSFSGTSYGYTF,TGTGCCAGCAGTTTTTCTGGGACCTCCTATGGCTACACCTTC
TRBJ1-1,-,14,TRBV7-9,few,CASSFVGENTEAFF,TGTGCCAGCAGCTTCGTAGGGGAGAACACTGAAGCTTTCTTT
TRBJ2-7,TRBD2,14,TRBV12-5,few,CASGSVAGSYEQYF,TGTGCTAGTGGTTCGGTAGCGGGATCCTACGAGCAGTACTTC
TRBJ2-3,-,15,TRBV7-3,few,CASSLIRVEPDTQYF,TGTGCCAGCAGCTTAATACGTGTCGAGCCAGATACGCAGTATTTT
TRBJ2-5,-,12,TRBV19,-,CASSMVNARLYF,TGTGCCAGTAGTATGGTGAACGCCCGATTGTACTTC
TRBJ2-6,TRBD1,17,TRBV24-1,-,CATSGGTGVSGANVLTF,TGTGCCACCAGTGGGGGGACAGGGGTATCTGGGGCCAACGTCCTGACTTTC
TRBJ2-3,-,15,TRBV12-3/TRBV12-4,few,CASNGRTASTDTQYF,TGTGCCAGCAACGGACGGACAGCTAGCACAGATACGCAGTATTTT
TRBJ2-3,TRBD2,17,TRBV25-1,many,CASSDRTSGRSTDTQYF,TGTGCCAGCAGTGATAGGACTAGCGGGAGAAGCACAGATACGCAGTATTTT